This T cell receptor beta chain was recovered during a study of OX40 agonist ivuxolimab in advanced cancers. About the full investigation: The costimulatory receptor OX40 (CD134) was targeted by ivuxolimab, a fully human IgG2 agonistic monoclonal antibody. Intravenous ivuxolimab was administered to patients every 2 weeks at six dose levels: 0.01, 0.1, 0.3, 1.5, 3 and 10 mg/kg. Of the approximately 50 patients in dose escalation, 19 had hepatocellular carcinoma, around 15 had melanoma, 9 had renal cell carcinoma and 9 had head and neck cancer. The dose-escalation cohort was roughly 83% male with a mean age of roughly 62 years, ranging from 23 to 79. Patients were allowed to have had prior anti-PD-1, anti-PD-L1 or anti-CTLA-4 therapy, and roughly 40% of the dose-escalation patients had been treated with checkpoint inhibitors. Partial responses occurred in three dose-escalation patients: two with cutaneous melanoma and one with hepatocellular carcinoma. Peripheral TCRbeta sequencing aimed to test whether ivuxolimab altered TCR sequence diversity and caused clonal T-cell expansion. The monotherapy dose-escalation portion (N of about 50 patients) of the phase I ivuxolimab trial is reported in the paper.

For sequencing of the TCRbeta CDR3 region, genomic DNA was extracted from the sorted cells. The immunoSEQ Assay was used for sequencing of TCRbeta CDR3 regions. TCRdb re-hosts the immuneACCESS table, in-frame sequences only. Its copies lack some clones; in the studies checked, an unresolved V gene accounts for under half of them, and the cause for the rest is not known. This sample lists over 85,000 clones; 85% to 90% were detected once. The top ten constitute 5.5% of the sample. Points on this clone: Which antigen it targets is not known. Within one base of it there is no much larger clone, and no base qualities were kept.

The trial excluded patients who had a history of autoimmune disease or who were on systemic immunosuppression. Peripheral blood for TCR sequencing was collected from all dose cohorts at baseline, on cycle 4 day 1, and on cycle 7 day 1. Samples were obtained from an open-label, multicenter, first-in-human phase I dose-escalation trial of ivuxolimab. Adults with locally advanced or metastatic melanoma, renal cell, hepatocellular, or head and neck squamous cell carcinoma were enrolled in the trial. Before TCR sequencing, CD4+ T cells and CD8+ T cells were sorted from peripheral blood as separate populations. The CDR3 runs 13 residues from the cysteine to the phenylalanine. The DNA shown is the 39-base CDR3, in frame from base 1. CDR1 and CDR2 (SGDLS, YYNGEE) derive from the germline V gene. Trimming takes 4 bases from V and 0 bases from J, and the germline ends sit 7 bases apart. What the work shows at the level of the full study, not this receptor alone: The antigen specificity of the peripheral T cells that underwent clonal expansion was not determined. Low levels of normalized T-cell clonal expansion were also shown by some nonresponding patients. At doses from 0.1 to 3.0 mg/kg, clonal expansion was seen in both CD4+ and CD8+ blood T cells between baseline and week 6. On average, CD8+ T cells showed more expanded clones than CD4+ T cells after ivuxolimab. In the 0.1-3.0 mg/kg groups, partial responders were among the patients with the lowest normalized peripheral clonal expansion, particularly in CD8+ T cells.

Recombination connected TRBV9 to TRBJ1-1, with no confident D gene call. The receptor's source is an adult with an advanced solid tumor such as melanoma, head and neck, liver or kidney cancer. This specimen was CD4+ or CD8+ T cells sorted from blood, taken in a trial of the OX40 agonist ivuxolimab. The DNA reads as follows: TGTGCCAGCAGCCGGGCGGTGAACACTGAAGCTTTCTTT. This yields the protein CASSRAVNTEAFF.